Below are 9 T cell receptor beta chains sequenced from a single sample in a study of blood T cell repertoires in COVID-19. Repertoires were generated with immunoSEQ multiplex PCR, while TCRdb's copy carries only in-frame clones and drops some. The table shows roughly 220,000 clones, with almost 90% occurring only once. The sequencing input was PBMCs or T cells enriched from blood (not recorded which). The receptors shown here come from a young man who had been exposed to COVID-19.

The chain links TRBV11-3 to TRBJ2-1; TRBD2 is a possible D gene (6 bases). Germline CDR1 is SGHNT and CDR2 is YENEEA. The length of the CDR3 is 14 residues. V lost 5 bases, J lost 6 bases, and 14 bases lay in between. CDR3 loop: CASSTTSWGNEQFF. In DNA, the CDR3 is TGTGCCAGCAGCACAACTAGCTGGGGCAATGAGCAGTTCTTC.

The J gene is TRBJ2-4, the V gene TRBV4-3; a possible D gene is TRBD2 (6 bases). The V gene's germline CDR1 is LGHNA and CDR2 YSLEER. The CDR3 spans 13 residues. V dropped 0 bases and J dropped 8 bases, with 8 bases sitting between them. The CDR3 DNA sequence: TGCGCCAGCAGCCAAGAGTGGGGGGACATTCAGTACTTC. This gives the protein CASSQEWGDIQYF.

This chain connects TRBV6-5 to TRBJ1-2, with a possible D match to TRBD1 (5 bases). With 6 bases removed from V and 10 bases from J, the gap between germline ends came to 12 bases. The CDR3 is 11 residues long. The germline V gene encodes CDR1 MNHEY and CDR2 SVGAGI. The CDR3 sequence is CASSDRAVYTF. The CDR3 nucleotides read TGTGCCAGCAGCGACAGAGCCGTCTACACCTTC.

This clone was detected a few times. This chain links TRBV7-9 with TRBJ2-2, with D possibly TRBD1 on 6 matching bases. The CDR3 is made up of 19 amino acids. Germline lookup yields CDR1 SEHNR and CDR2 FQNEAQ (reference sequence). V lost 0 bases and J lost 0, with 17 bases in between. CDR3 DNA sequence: TGTGCCAGCAGCTTAGCCGCCGGTTGGGGGCTCGCGAACACCGGGGAGCTGTTTTTT. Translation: CASSLAAGWGLANTGELFF.

The CDR3 coding sequence is TGTGCCAGCAGTCCTCCCGGGACAGGTGGGACCGGGGAGCTGTTTTTT. Translating gives CASSPPGTGGTGELFF. The chain joins TRBV9 to TRBJ2-2; 8 nucleotides agree with TRBD1. V was clipped by 5 bases and J by 5 bases; unmatched bases: 11. The germline V gene has CDR1 SGDLS and CDR2 YYNGEE. The length of the CDR3 is 16 residues.

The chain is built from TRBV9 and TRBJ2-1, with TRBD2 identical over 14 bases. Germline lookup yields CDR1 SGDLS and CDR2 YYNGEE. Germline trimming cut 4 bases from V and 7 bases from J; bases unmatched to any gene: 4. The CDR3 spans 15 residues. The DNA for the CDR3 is TGTGCCAGCAGCCTAAGACTAGCGGGGGGGAATGAGCAGTTCTTC. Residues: CASSLRLAGGNEQFF.

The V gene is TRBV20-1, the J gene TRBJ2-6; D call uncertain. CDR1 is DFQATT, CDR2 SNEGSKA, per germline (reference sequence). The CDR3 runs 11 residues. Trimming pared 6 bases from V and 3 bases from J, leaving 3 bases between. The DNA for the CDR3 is TGCAGTGCCTTTGGGGCCAACGTCCTGACTTTC. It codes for CSAFGANVLTF.

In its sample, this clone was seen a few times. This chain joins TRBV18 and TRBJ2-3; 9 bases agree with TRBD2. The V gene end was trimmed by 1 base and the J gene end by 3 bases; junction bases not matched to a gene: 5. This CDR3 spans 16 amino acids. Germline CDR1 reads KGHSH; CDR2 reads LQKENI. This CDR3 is CASSPLQRGATDTQYF. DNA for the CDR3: TGTGCCAGCTCACCACTCCAGCGGGGGGCGACAGATACGCAGTATTTT.

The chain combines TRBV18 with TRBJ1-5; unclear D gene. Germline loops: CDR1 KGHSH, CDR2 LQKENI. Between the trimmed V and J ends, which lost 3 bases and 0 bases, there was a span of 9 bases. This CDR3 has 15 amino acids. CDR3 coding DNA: TGTGCCAGCTCACCCACACGGGATAGCAATCAGCCCCAGCATTTT. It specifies CASSPTRDSNQPQHF.